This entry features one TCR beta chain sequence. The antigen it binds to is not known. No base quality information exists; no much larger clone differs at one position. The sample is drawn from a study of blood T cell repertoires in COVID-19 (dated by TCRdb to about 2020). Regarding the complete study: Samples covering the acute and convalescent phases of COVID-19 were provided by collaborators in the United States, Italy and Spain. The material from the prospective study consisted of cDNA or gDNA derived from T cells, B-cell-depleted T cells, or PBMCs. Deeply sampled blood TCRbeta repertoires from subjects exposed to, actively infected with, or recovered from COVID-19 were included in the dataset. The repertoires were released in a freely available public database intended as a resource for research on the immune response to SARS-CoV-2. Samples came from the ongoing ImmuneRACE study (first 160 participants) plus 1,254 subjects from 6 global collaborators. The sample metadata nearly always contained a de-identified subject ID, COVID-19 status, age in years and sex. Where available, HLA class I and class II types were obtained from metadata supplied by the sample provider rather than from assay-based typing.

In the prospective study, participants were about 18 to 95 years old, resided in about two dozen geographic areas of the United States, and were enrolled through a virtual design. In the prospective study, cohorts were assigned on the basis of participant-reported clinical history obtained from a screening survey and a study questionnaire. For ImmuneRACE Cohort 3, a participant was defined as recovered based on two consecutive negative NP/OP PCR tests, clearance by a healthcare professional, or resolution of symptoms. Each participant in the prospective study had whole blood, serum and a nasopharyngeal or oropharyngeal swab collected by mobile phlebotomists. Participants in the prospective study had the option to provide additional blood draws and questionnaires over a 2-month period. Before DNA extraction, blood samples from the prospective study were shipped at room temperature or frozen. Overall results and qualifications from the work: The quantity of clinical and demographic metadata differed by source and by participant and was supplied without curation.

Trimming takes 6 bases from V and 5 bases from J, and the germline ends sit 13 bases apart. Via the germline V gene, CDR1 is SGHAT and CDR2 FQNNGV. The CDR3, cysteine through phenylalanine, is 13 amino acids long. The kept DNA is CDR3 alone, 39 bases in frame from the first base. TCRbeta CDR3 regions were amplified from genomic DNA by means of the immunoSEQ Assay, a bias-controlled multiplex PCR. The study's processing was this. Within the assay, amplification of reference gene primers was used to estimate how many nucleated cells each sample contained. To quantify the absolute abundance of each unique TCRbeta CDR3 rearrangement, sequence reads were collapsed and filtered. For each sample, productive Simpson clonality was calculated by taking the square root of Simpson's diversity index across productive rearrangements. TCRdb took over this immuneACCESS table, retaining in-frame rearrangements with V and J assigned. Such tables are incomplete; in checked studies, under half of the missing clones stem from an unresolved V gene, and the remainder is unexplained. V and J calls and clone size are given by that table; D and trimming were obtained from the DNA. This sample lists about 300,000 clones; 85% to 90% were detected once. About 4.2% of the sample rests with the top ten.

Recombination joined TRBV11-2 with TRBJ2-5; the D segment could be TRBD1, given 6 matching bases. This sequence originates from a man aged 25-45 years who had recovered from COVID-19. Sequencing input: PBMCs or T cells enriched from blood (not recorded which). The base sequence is TGTGCCAGCAGAGCCGGACAGTTGGAGACCCAGTACTTC. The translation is CASRAGQLETQYF. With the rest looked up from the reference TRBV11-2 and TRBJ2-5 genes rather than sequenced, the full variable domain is EAGVAQSPRYKIIEKRQSVAFWCNPISGHATLYWYQQILGQGPKLLIQFQNNGVVDDSQLPKDRFSAERLKGVDSTLKIQPAKLEDSAVYLCASRAGQLETQYFGPGTRLLVL.